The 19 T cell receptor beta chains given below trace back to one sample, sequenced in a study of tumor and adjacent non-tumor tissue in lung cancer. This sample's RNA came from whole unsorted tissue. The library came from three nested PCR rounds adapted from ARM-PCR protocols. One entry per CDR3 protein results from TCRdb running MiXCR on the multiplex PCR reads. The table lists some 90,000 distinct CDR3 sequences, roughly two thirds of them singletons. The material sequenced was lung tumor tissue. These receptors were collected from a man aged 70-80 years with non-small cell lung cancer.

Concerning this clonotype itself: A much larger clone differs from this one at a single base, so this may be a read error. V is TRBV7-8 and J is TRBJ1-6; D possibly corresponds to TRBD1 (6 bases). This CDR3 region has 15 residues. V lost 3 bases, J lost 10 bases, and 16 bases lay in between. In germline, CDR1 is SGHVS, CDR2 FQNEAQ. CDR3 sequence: CASSFGDMERSPLHF. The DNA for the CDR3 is TGTGCCAGCAGCTTCGGGGACATGGAACGGTCACCCCTCCACTTT.

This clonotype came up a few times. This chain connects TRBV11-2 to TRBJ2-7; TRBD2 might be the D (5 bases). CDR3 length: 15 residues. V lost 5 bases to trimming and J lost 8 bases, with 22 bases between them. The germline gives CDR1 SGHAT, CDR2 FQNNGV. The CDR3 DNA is TGTGCCAGCAGCATTACGGGGTTCGGTGTCTATAAGCAGTACTTC. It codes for CASSITGFGVYKQYF.

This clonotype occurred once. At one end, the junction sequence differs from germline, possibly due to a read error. CDR3 loop: CAGSLPGTDFVGGQYF. CDR3 nucleotides: TGTGCCGGCAGCTTACCCGGGACAGACTTTGTTGGGGGGCAGTACTTC. The chain links TRBV7-9 to TRBJ2-7, with 7 bases fitting TRBD1. CDR3 length equals 16 residues. CDR1 SEHNR and CDR2 FQNEAQ come from the germline V gene (reference sequence).

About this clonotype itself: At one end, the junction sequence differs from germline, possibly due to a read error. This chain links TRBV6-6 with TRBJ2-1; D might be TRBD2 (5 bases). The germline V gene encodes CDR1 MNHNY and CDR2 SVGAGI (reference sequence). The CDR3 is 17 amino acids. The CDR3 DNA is TGTGCCAGTAGTTACTCGAGCGTGGGAGTAATGTGGGATGAGCAGTTCTTC. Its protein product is CASSYSSVGVMWDEQFF.

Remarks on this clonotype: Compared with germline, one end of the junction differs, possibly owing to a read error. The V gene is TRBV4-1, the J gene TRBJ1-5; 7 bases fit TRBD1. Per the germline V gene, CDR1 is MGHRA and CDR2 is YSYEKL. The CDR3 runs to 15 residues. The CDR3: CASNQDGDRYQPQHF. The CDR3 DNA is TGCGCCAGCAACCAAGATGGGGACAGATATCAGCCCCAGCATTTT.

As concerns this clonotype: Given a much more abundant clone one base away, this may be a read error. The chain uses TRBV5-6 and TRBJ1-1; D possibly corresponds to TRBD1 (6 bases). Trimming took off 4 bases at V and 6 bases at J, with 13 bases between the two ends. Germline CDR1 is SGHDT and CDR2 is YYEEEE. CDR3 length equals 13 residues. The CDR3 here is CASSRMGGPEAFF. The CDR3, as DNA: TGTGCCAGCAGCCGCATGGGGGGCCCTGAAGCTTTCTTT.

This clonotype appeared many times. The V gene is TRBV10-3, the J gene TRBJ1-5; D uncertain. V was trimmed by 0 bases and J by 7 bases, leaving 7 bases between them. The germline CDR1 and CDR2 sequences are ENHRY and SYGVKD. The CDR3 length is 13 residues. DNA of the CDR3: TGTGCCATCAGTGAGTCGACGGCACAGCCCCAGCATTTT. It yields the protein CAISESTAQPQHF.

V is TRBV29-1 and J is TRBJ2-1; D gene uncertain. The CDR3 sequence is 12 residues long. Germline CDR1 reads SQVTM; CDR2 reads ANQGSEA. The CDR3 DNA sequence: TGCACTATTGCCTCTACGGATAGGGATGAGTTCTTC. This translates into CTIASTDRDEFF.

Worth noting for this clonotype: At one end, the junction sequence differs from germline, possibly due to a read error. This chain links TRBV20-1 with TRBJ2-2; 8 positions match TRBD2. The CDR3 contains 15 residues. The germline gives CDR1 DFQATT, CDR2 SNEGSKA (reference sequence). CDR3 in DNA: TGCAGTACTAGATACGGGACTAGAATGATCGGGGAGCTGTTTTTT. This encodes CSTRYGTRMIGELFF.

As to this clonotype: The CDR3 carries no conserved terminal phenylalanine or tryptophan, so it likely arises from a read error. As DNA, the CDR3 is TGCGCCAGCAGCCAAGGCACCAGGGAGACCCAGTACTTA. Translating gives CASSQGTRETQYL. This chain joins TRBV4-1 and TRBJ2-5; the D is unclear. The V end lost 1 base, the J end lost 5 bases, and 8 bases lay between the germline ends. The CDR3 extends over 13 amino acids. CDR1 and CDR2 from the germline V gene are MGHRA and YSYEKL.

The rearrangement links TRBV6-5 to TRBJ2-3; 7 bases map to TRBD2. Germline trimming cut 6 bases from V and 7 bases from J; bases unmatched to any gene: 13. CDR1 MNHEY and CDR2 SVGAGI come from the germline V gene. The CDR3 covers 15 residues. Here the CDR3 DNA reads TGTGCCAGCAGCCCATTGCGGGGGACCGAGTATACGCAGTATTTT. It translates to CASSPLRGTEYTQYF.

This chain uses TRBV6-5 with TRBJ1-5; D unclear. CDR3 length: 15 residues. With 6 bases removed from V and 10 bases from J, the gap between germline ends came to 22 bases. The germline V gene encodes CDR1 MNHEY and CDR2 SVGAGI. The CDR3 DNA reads TGTGCCAGCAGAAGCCTAGGAGGGCCAGAGCACCCCCAGCATTTT. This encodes CASRSLGGPEHPQHF.

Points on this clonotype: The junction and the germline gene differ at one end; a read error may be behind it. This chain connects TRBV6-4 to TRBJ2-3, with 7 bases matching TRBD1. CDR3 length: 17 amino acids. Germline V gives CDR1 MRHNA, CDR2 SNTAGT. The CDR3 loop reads CANSPKIGTEGRDTQYF. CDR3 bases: TGTGCCAACAGTCCTAAGATCGGGACAGAGGGCAGAGATACGCAGTATTTT.

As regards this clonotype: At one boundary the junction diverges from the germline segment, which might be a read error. CDR3 nucleotides: TGTGCCAGCAGCCAAGAAGTCGAGGGGACCTCCTACGAGCAGTACTTT. This codes for CASSQEVEGTSYEQYF. The chain carries TRBV4-2 and TRBJ2-5; possibly TRBD1 or TRBD2 for D (5 bases each). In germline, CDR1 is LGHNA, CDR2 YNFKEQ. CDR3 size: 16 residues.

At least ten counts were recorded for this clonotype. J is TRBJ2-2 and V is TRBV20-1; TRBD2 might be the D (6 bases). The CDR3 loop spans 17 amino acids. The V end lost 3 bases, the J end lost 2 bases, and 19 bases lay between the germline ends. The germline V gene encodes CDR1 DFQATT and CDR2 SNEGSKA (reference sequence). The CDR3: CSASMGRLAENTGELFF. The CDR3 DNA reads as TGCAGTGCTAGCATGGGCAGATTAGCGGAAAACACCGGGGAGCTGTTTTTT.

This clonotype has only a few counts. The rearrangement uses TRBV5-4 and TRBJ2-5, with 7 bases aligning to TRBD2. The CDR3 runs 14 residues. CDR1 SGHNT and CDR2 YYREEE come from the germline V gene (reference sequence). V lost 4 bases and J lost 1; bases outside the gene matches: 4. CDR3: CASSRTSAQETQYF. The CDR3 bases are TGTGCCAGCAGCCGGACTAGTGCCCAAGAGACCCAGTACTTC.

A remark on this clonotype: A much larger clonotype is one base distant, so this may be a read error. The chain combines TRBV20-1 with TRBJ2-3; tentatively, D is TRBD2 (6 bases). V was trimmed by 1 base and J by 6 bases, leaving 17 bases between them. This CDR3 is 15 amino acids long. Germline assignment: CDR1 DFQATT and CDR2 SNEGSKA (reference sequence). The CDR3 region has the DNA TGCAGTGCTAGAGTTGCTAGCGAATCTTTGGATACGCAGTATTTT. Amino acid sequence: CSARVASESLDTQYF.

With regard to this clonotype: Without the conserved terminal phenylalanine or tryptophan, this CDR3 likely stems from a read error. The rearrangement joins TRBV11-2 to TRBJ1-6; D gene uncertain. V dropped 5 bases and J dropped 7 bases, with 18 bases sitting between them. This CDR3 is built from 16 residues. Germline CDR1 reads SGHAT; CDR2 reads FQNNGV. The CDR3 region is CASSQTIGNTNSPLHL. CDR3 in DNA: TGTGCCAGCAGCCAAACGATAGGGAATACGAATTCACCCCTCCACTTA.

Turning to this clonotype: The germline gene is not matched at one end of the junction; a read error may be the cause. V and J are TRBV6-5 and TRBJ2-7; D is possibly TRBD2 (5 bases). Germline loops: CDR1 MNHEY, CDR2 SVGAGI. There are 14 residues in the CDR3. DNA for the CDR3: TGTGTCAGCGGAGTCGGGCAGACTCCCTACGAGCAGTACTTC. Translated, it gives CVSGVGQTPYEQYF.